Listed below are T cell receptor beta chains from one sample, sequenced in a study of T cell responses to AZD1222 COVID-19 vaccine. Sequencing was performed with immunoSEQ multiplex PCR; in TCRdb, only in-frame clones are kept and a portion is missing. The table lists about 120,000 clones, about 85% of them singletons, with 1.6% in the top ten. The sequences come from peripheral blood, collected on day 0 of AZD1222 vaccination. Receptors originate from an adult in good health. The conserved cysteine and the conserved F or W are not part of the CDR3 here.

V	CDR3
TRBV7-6	ASSPNRPGANTGELF
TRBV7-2	ASSPGSSLAGEKLF
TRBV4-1	ASSQPSTGNQPQH
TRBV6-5	ASSYSGQGDPEAF
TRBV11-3	ASSPSLSASYEQY
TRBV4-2	ASSRSSRDRQSSGNTIY
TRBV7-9	ASSLYRGRQETQY
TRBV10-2	ASSTAGFTDTQY
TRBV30	AWSRGEGQPQH
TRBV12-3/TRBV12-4	ASSSPGDTQY
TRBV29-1	SVRTGQETQY
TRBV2	ASSGQETQY
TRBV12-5	ASGLDNTGELF
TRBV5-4	ASSGRTGFNTEAF
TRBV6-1	ASSEAIPGVQPQH
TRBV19	ATARFSSYNSPLH
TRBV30	AWGMGQGGYT
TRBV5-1	ASSSNGLTTKGELF
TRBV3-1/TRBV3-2	ASSQWDRMNTEAF
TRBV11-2	ASSPQIAQETQY
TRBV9	ASSPGMSSGNTIY
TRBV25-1	ASSEGDGYGYT
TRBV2	ASSEKDSRNTIY
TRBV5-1	ASSLAQADTQY
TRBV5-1	ASSPVNSGANVLT
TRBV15	ATSRDRALNTEAF
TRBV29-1	SVAGGGRGDEKLF
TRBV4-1	ASSLQAQETQY
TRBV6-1	ASSEEGSYEQY
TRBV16	ASSQSQGYYGYT
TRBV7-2	ASSQSQGSGGYT
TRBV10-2	ASSDWGRQSSYEQY
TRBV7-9	ASSLASQYTEAF
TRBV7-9	ASSPTSGTGELF
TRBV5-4	ASSSGLAGTLEQF
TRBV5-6	ASSLWGQYEQY
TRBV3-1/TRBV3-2	ASSLSGGTGNSPLH
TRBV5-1	ASSSTGRDLGADTQY
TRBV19	ASSIRLAGGRNEQF
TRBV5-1	ASSWDSPQYYGYT
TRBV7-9	ASSQEVGTEAF
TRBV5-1	ASSHPGQTTGELF
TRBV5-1	ASSPAWVRTDNEQF
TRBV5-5	ASRGKDPNNTEAF
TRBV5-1	ASRLGTVSSYEQY
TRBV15	ATSTVNSGNTIY
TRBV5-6	ASSRDRGQGYT
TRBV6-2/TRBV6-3	ASSPWTGTRPQH
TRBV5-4	ASSVNPGLAEEKLF
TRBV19	ASSIVAGGEQY
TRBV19	ASGGGTGSNYGYT
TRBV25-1	ASSPDTGRRMNTEAF
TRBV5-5	ASSYPGGNSPLH
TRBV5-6	ASSSHRQGVDTEAF
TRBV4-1	ASSRDFTGAEAF